This passage covers 14 T cell receptor beta chains from one sample sequenced in a study of response to subunit inactivated influenza vaccine. One entry per CDR3 protein results from TCRdb running MiXCR on the RT-PCR reads. The sample records some 800,000 distinct CDR3 sequences, about 20% being singletons. Sequencing was performed on PBMCs from blood, taken roughly 5 days after vaccination. These receptors originate from a man aged 45-60 years who received an inactivated influenza vaccine.

The V and J genes are TRBV7-6 and TRBJ2-2; the match to TRBD2 covers 11 bases. V lost 5 bases to trimming and J lost 6 bases; unmatched junction nucleotides: 17. This CDR3 is 19 amino acids long. The germline gives CDR1 SGHVS, CDR2 FNYEAQ. The CDR3 DNA is TGTGCCAGCAGCGTGCGGATCGCTAGCGGGAGGTCTCCTGCCGGGGAGCTGTTTTTT. It encodes CASSVRIASGRSPAGELFF.

The chain links TRBV10-3 to TRBJ2-1; TRBD1 aligns across 10 bases. The CDR3 has 13 amino acids. The junction had 10 bases not matched to a gene; V was cut back by 6 bases and J by 14 bases. Germline V gene data show CDR1 as ENHRY and CDR2 as SYGVKD. The CDR3 sequence: CAIRDVSGTGEFF. DNA for the CDR3: TGTGCCATCAGGGACGTTTCCGGGACAGGGGAGTTCTTC.

The chain employs TRBV10-2 and TRBJ2-2; 8 nucleotides match TRBD1. Trimming took 3 bases from V and 5 from J; bases not matched to a gene: 2. Germline CDR1 and CDR2: WSHSY and SAAADI. The CDR3 is 14 amino acids. CDR3 region: CASSEQGGTGELFF. The CDR3 coding sequence is TGCGCCAGCAGTGAACAGGGGGGTACCGGGGAGCTGTTTTTT.

V and J are TRBV6-2 or TRBV6-3 and TRBJ2-1, with D perhaps TRBD2 (6 bases). Germline V gene data show CDR1 as MNHEY and CDR2 as SVGEGT. Trimming took 5 bases from V and 3 from J, leaving 17 bases between them. The CDR3 runs to 16 residues. Here the CDR3 reads CASSPLRRGGYNEQFF. CDR3 nucleotide sequence: TGTGCCAGCAGTCCCCTGCGTCGGGGAGGCTACAATGAGCAGTTCTTC.

The chain uses TRBV20-1 and TRBJ1-2; 11 positions match TRBD1. Germline trimming cut 6 bases from V and 3 bases from J; bases unmatched to any gene: 3. The CDR3 extends over 13 amino acids. Germline V CDR1 and CDR2: DFQATT, SNEGSKA (reference sequence). CDR3 coding DNA: TGCAGTGCCCGGACAGGGGGCTACTATGGCTACACCTTC. It is translated as CSARTGGYYGYTF.

This chain joins TRBV5-1 and TRBJ2-1; 11 bases are shared with TRBD2. This CDR3 region has 14 residues. Germline V gene data show CDR1 as SGHRS and CDR2 as YFSETQ. J was trimmed by 10 bases and V by 6 bases; bases with no gene match: 9. The CDR3 spells CASMDSGGAVEQFF. CDR3 coding DNA: TGCGCCAGCATGGATAGCGGGGGGGCTGTGGAGCAGTTCTTC.

The rearrangement links TRBV24-1 to TRBJ2-1, with 12 bases identical to TRBD2. V was pared by 1 base and J by 8 bases, with 8 bases of the junction left unmatched. The CDR3 spans 17 residues. CDR1 is KGHDR and CDR2 is SFDVKD in the germline V gene. As DNA, the CDR3 is TGTGCCACCAGTGATTTCGCGACTAGCGGGAGCTTCCATGAGCAGTTCTTC. This encodes CATSDFATSGSFHEQFF.

V and J are TRBV12-3 or TRBV12-4 and TRBJ2-1; TRBD2 matches at 11 bases. Trimming cost V 6 bases and J 8 bases; bases outside gene matches: 9. The CDR3 has 15 amino acids. The CDR3 here is CASRILAGGGDEQFF. The CDR3 bases are TGTGCCAGCAGGATCCTAGCGGGAGGTGGTGATGAGCAGTTCTTC.

This clonotype was seen a few times. The chain joins TRBV7-2 to TRBJ1-1; no clear D. The CDR3 spans 15 residues. The V end lost 1 base, the J end lost 1 base, and 10 bases lay between the germline ends. CDR1 and CDR2 (germline): SGHTA, FQGNSA. The CDR3 DNA reads TGTGCCAGCAGCTTAGTGGCTGGCCCGAACACTGAAGCTTTCTTT. It encodes CASSLVAGPNTEAFF.

The chain has TRBV4-1 and TRBJ1-2; D gene ambiguous. The CDR3 totals 14 residues. Germline-derived CDR1 and CDR2 are MGHRA and YSYEKL. V was cut by 1 base and J by 2 bases, with 8 bases left in between. The CDR3 coding sequence is TGCGCCAGCAGCCAAGTCCTGGGAAACTATGGCTACACCTTC. It is translated as CASSQVLGNYGYTF.

The gene calls are TRBV7-2 and TRBJ2-2; 8 nucleotides align to TRBD2. Germline V gene lookup returns CDR1 SGHTA and CDR2 FQGNSA. The CDR3 runs to 16 residues. Trimming removed 4 bases from V and 1 base from J; junction bases left unmatched: 5. The CDR3 sequence: CASSSKAGVNTGELFF. The CDR3 region has the DNA TGTGCCAGCAGCTCCAAAGCGGGGGTGAACACCGGGGAGCTGTTTTTT.

The CDR3 DNA reads TGTGCCAGCAGCTTGTCCGGCGGGACAGGGCTTTTCGAGCAGTACTTC. This encodes CASSLSGGTGLFEQYF. J is TRBJ2-7 and V is TRBV7-2; 9 bases are a match to TRBD1. This CDR3 is 16 amino acids long. The germline gives CDR1 SGHTA, CDR2 FQGNSA. V was clipped by 3 bases and J by 6 bases; unmatched bases: 12.

This clonotype was picked up a small number of times. This chain uses TRBV20-1 with TRBJ2-1, with 10 nucleotides matching TRBD2. The germline V gene encodes CDR1 DFQATT and CDR2 SNEGSKA (reference sequence). The CDR3 runs to 13 residues. The trim removed 6 bases at V and 9 bases at J, leaving 8 bases unmatched. CDR3: CSALSGREGEQFF. For the CDR3, the DNA is TGCAGTGCCTTAAGCGGGAGGGAGGGTGAGCAGTTCTTC.

There are many counts of this clonotype. The chain is built from TRBV4-3 and TRBJ2-1, with TRBD2 matching over 12 bases. In germline, CDR1 is LGHNA, CDR2 YSLEER. V lost 1 base and J lost 4; bases outside the gene matches: 5. This CDR3 has 17 residues. As DNA, the CDR3 is TGCGCCAGCAGCCAAGTATTGGGGACTAGCGGGTACAATGAGCAGTTCTTC. Encoded protein: CASSQVLGTSGYNEQFF.